This TCR beta chain was sequenced for a study of technical replicates of blood from a handful of donors (dated by TCRdb to the late 2010s). On this clone itself: Its antigen remains unidentified. Within one base of it there is no much larger clone, and no base qualities were kept.

The library was built by means of the immunoSEQ multiplex PCR assay. Held by TCRdb, this immuneACCESS table contains in-frame sequences only and omits some clones. Under half of the omission traces to an unresolved V gene where checked; the cause of the rest is unknown. This sample has under 95,000 clones in its table, and around 94% of those were observed once. The top ten hold roughly 0.23% of the sample. The germline V gene encodes CDR1 LNHNV and CDR2 YYDKDF (reference sequence). Trimming costs V 0 bases and J 4 bases, and their ends lie 9 bases apart. The cysteine opens and the phenylalanine closes a CDR3 of 14 amino acids. The DNA shown is the 42-base CDR3, in frame from base 1.

This receptor was taken from a human donor in good health. Specimen: T cells isolated from PBMCs. The chain is encoded by TRBV15 joined to TRBJ1-2; the D gene assignment is ambiguous. CDR3 loop: CATSRDATVYGYTF. The DNA is TGTGCCACCAGCAGAGATGCCACAGTCTATGGCTACACCTTC.